Each of the 25 T cell receptor beta chains below was sequenced from the same sample in a study of cytomegalovirus exposure and HLA in healthy donors. PCR employed 60 Vbeta and 13 Jbeta primers. This table comes from immunoSEQ multiplex PCR, and its TCRdb copy is limited to in-frame clones, with some not included. The listing contains over 90,000 clones. Sequencing input: PBMCs. These receptors were obtained from a man aged 40-50 years in good health and CMV-seronegative.

The V and J genes are TRBV5-1 and TRBJ1-2; the D gene is possibly TRBD1 (6 bases). This CDR3 region has 14 residues. Germline V CDR1 and CDR2: SGHRS, YFSETQ. Trimming took off 4 bases at V and 3 bases at J, with 13 bases between the two ends. The CDR3 protein is CASSGDPGDYGYTF. The CDR3 DNA reads TGCGCCAGCAGCGGGGATCCAGGGGACTATGGCTACACCTTC.

The chain has TRBV7-9 and TRBJ1-1; 8 bases agree with TRBD1. After removal of 2 bases from V and 3 bases from J, the junction contained 5 bases not matched to a gene. This CDR3 is built from 15 residues. Germline lookup yields CDR1 SEHNR and CDR2 FQNEAQ (reference sequence). CDR3: CASSLSDRGDTEAFF. The CDR3 DNA follows: TGTGCCAGCAGCTTAAGTGACAGGGGTGACACTGAAGCTTTCTTT. Full variable domain (outside the CDR3, taken from reference TRBV7-9 and TRBJ1-1): DTGVSQNPRHKITKRGQNVTFRCDPISEHNRLYWYRQTLGQGPEFLTYFQNEAQLEKSRLLSDRFSAERPKGSFSTLEIQRTEQGDSAMYLCASSLSDRGDTEAFFGQGTRLTVV.

The genes are TRBV14 and TRBJ1-4; 9 bases line up with TRBD1. With 4 bases clipped from V and 8 bases from J, the junction kept 17 bases outside the gene matches. From germline, CDR1 is SGHDN and CDR2 FVKESK. This CDR3 is built from 18 residues. The CDR3 sequence: CASSPFGQGRGQSEKLFF. The CDR3 nucleotides are TGTGCCAGCAGCCCTTTTGGACAGGGGAGGGGACAGAGCGAAAAACTGTTTTTT.

V usage is TRBV6-5 and J usage is TRBJ2-1; a possible D gene is TRBD1 (6 bases). V shed 4 bases and J shed 6 bases, with 10 bases lying between them. CDR3 length: 13 amino acids. In germline, CDR1 is MNHEY, CDR2 SVGAGI. CDR3 amino acids: CASSLLGGNEQFF. As DNA, the CDR3 is TGTGCCAGCAGTTTACTAGGGGGCAATGAGCAGTTCTTC.

The genes are TRBV11-2 and TRBJ2-7; 11 nucleotides agree with TRBD1. The CDR3 contains 15 residues. Germline V gives CDR1 SGHAT, CDR2 FQNNGV. J was trimmed by 7 bases and V by 3 bases; bases with no gene match: 8. In DNA, the CDR3 is TGTGCCAGCAGCTTCCCTGGGACAGGGGGTCGGGAGCAGTACTTC. It is translated as CASSFPGTGGREQYF. The variable domain in full, completed from reference TRBV11-2 and TRBJ2-7, reads EAGVAQSPRYKIIEKRQSVAFWCNPISGHATLYWYQQILGQGPKLLIQFQNNGVVDDSQLPKDRFSAERLKGVDSTLKIQPAKLEDSAVYLCASSFPGTGGREQYFGPGTRLTVT.

This CDR3 is CAWKGVTDTQYF. The CDR3, as DNA: TGTGCCTGGAAAGGGGTAACAGATACGCAGTATTTT. The chain is built from TRBV30 and TRBJ2-3; D may be TRBD1 (5 bases). V was cut by 4 bases and J by 3 bases, with 8 bases left in between. The CDR3 consists of 12 residues. The germline V gene has CDR1 GTSNPN and CDR2 SVGIG (reference sequence).

The chain links TRBV15 to TRBJ2-4; TRBD2 is a possible D gene (6 bases). CDR3 length: 14 amino acids. In germline, CDR1 is LNHNV, CDR2 YYDKDF (reference sequence). The V and J ends lost 2 bases and 7 bases respectively, with 12 bases between them. The CDR3 spells CATSRRSEGNIQYF. CDR3 coding DNA: TGTGCCACCAGCAGAAGATCGGAGGGGAACATTCAGTACTTC.

The CDR3 here is CAWSVLAGLQETQYF. CDR3 nucleotide sequence: TGTGCCTGGAGTGTACTCGCGGGGCTACAAGAGACCCAGTACTTC. The gene calls are TRBV30 and TRBJ2-5, with a tentative D call TRBD2 (6 bases). Germline CDR1 is GTSNPN and CDR2 is SVGIG (reference sequence). With 0 bases removed from V and 2 bases from J, the gap between germline ends came to 13 bases. The CDR3 is made up of 15 amino acids.

This rearrangement joins TRBV27 to TRBJ2-7; 9 positions match TRBD1. There are 12 residues in the CDR3. Trimming removed 0 bases from V and 9 bases from J; junction bases left unmatched: 0. Looked up from germline, CDR1 is MNHEY and CDR2 is SMNVEV (reference sequence). The CDR3 DNA reads TGTGCCAGCAGTTTATCGGGACAGGGGCAGTACTTC. Its translation is CASSLSGQGQYF.

The rearrangement uses TRBV5-1 and TRBJ2-5, with 7 bases that match TRBD2. Germline CDR1 and CDR2: SGHRS and YFSETQ. The CDR3 is 14 amino acids. With V trimmed by 1 base and J by 1 base, 1 base remained unmatched. The CDR3 region is CASSLWGGQETQYF. CDR3 in DNA: TGCGCCAGCAGCTTGTGGGGGGGCCAAGAGACCCAGTACTTC.

The gene calls are TRBV4-2 and TRBJ1-1; D is perhaps TRBD1 (5 bases). This CDR3 is built from 15 residues. The ends were cut back, 0 bases at V and 3 bases at J, with 11 bases in the middle. Germline V CDR1 and CDR2: LGHNA, YNFKEQ. The CDR3 region has the DNA TGTGCCAGCAGCCAAGATGCCAGGGAGGACACTGAAGCTTTCTTT. This encodes CASSQDAREDTEAFF.

The rearrangement uses TRBV30 and TRBJ1-4, with TRBD1 identical over 8 bases. Germline loops: CDR1 GTSNPN, CDR2 SVGIG (reference sequence). This CDR3 is 15 amino acids long. With 5 bases clipped from V and 5 bases from J, the junction kept 10 bases outside the gene matches. The CDR3 region has the DNA TGTGCCTGGGGGGGCAGGGGGCCCGGGAATGAAAAACTGTTTTTT. This sequence encodes CAWGGRGPGNEKLFF. The whole variable domain, remainder taken from reference TRBV30 and TRBJ1-4, is SQTIHQWPATLVQPVGSPLSLECTVEGTSNPNLYWYRQAAGRGLQLLFYSVGIGQISSEVPQNLSASRPQDRQFILSSKKLLLSDSGFYLCAWGGRGPGNEKLFFGSGTQLSVL.

The gene calls are TRBV7-8 and TRBJ2-2; the match to TRBD2 covers 8 bases. The ends lost 6 bases at V and 7 bases at J; junction bases unmatched: 10. Germline V gives CDR1 SGHVS, CDR2 FQNEAQ. There are 15 residues in the CDR3. CDR3 sequence: CASSSGGAVSGELFF. CDR3 nucleotides: TGTGCCAGCAGTTCCGGGGGGGCAGTGAGCGGGGAGCTGTTTTTT. The entire variable domain, with the rest obtained from reference TRBV7-8 and TRBJ2-2, is as follows: GAGVSQSPRYKVAKRGQDVALRCDPISGHVSLFWYQQALGQGPEFLTYFQNEAQLDKSGLPSDRFFAERPEGSVSTLKIQRTQQEDSAVYLCASSSGGAVSGELFFGEGSRLTVL.

The V call is TRBV27, the J call TRBJ2-5, with 10 bases aligning to TRBD1. Germline V gene data show CDR1 as MNHEY and CDR2 as SMNVEV (reference sequence). The CDR3 contains 15 residues. With V trimmed by 5 bases and J by 7 bases, 10 bases remained unmatched. In nucleotides, the CDR3 is TGTGCCAGCAGTCCCGCGGGGACAGGGGAGGGGACCCAGTACTTC. It is translated as CASSPAGTGEGTQYF.

V and J are TRBV7-9 and TRBJ1-6; the D is unclear. The germline V and J ends were trimmed by 3 bases and 8 bases, with 8 bases remaining between them. In germline, CDR1 is SEHNR, CDR2 FQNEAQ (reference sequence). This CDR3 is built from 13 residues. The DNA for the CDR3 is TGTGCCAGCAGCTTGTTCCGGGATTCACCCCTCCACTTT. Protein: CASSLFRDSPLHF. The full variable domain, completed using reference TRBV7-9 and TRBJ1-6, is DTGVSQNPRHKITKRGQNVTFRCDPISEHNRLYWYRQTLGQGPEFLTYFQNEAQLEKSRLLSDRFSAERPKGSFSTLEIQRTEQGDSAMYLCASSLFRDSPLHFGNGTRLTVT.

The chain employs TRBV5-1 and TRBJ2-3; TRBD1 agrees at 10 bases. This CDR3 has 16 residues. V was pared by 5 bases and J by 5 bases, with 11 bases of the junction left unmatched. CDR1 and CDR2 (germline): SGHRS, YFSETQ. DNA for the CDR3: TGCGCCAGCAGGGCAACGGGACAGGGGCTTCGAGATACGCAGTATTTT. This codes for CASRATGQGLRDTQYF.

This rearrangement joins TRBV14 to TRBJ2-2; the match to TRBD2 covers 7 bases. The junction had 12 bases not matched to a gene; V was cut back by 5 bases and J by 3 bases. The CDR3 runs to 17 residues. In germline, CDR1 is SGHDN, CDR2 FVKESK. CDR3 sequence: CASSLRAGEGHTGELFF. The CDR3 coding sequence is TGTGCCAGCAGCTTACGTGCGGGGGAGGGCCACACCGGGGAGCTGTTTTTT.

J is TRBJ2-5 and V is TRBV30, with TRBD2 as a possible D gene (5 bases). Trimming removed 0 bases at V and 1 base at J, with 18 bases between. This CDR3 region has 17 residues. Per the germline V gene, CDR1 is GTSNPN and CDR2 is SVGIG (reference sequence). CDR3 DNA: TGTGCCTGGAGTGTAAAGAGGGCGGGCACGCTCCAAGAGACCCAGTACTTC. Translation gives CAWSVKRAGTLQETQYF.

The rearrangement joins TRBV28 to TRBJ2-7; D remains unclear. The CDR3 length is 14 residues. The germline CDR1 and CDR2 sequences are MDHEN and SYDVKM. V dropped 6 bases and J dropped 3 bases, with 15 bases sitting between them. The CDR3 region has the DNA TGTGCCAGCAGCCAAATAAGCTCCAACTACGAGCAGTACTTC. Translating gives CASSQISSNYEQYF.

The J gene is TRBJ1-5, the V gene TRBV6-1, with 9 positions matching TRBD1. The ends lost 7 bases at V and 7 bases at J; junction bases unmatched: 11. The CDR3 covers 15 residues. CDR1 is MNHNS and CDR2 is SASEGT in the germline V gene. For the CDR3, the DNA is TGTGCCAGCACCCGAGCTGGACAGGGGCTACAGCCCCAGCATTTT. It yields the protein CASTRAGQGLQPQHF.

V gene TRBV28 combines with J gene TRBJ2-3; 8 positions match TRBD2. The CDR3 loop spans 16 amino acids. Germline V gene data show CDR1 as MDHEN and CDR2 as SYDVKM. V was pared by 4 bases and J by 6 bases, with 12 bases of the junction left unmatched. CDR3 residues: CASSSPSAGDADTQYF. CDR3 coding DNA: TGTGCCAGCAGTTCTCCCTCAGCGGGAGACGCGGATACGCAGTATTTT.

The chain links TRBV28 to TRBJ2-2; TRBD1 aligns across 8 bases. Trimming at V came to 6 bases and at J to 8 bases, leaving 11 bases not matched to a gene. The CDR3 sequence is 15 residues long. Germline CDR1 reads MDHEN; CDR2 reads SYDVKM. The CDR3: CASRTRQGRKGELFF. CDR3 DNA sequence: TGTGCCAGCAGAACCCGACAGGGGAGGAAGGGGGAGCTGTTTTTT. Full variable domain (remainder filled in from reference TRBV28 and TRBJ2-2): DVKVTQSSRYLVKRTGEKVFLECVQDMDHENMFWYRQDPGLGLRLIYFSYDVKMKEKGDIPEGYSVSREKKERFSLILESASTNQTSMYLCASRTRQGRKGELFFGEGSRLTVL.

The V gene is TRBV18, the J gene TRBJ2-7, with 9 bases fitting TRBD1. V was pared by 3 bases and J by 3 bases, with 3 bases of the junction left unmatched. This CDR3 has 14 amino acids. Germline V gene sequence: CDR1 KGHSH, CDR2 LQKENI. CDR3 nucleotide sequence: TGTGCCAGCTCACCGTGGACAGGGGACTACGAGCAGTACTTC. Protein product: CASSPWTGDYEQYF. Variable domain in full (rest from reference TRBV18 and TRBJ2-7): NAGVMQNPRHLVRRRGQEARLRCSPMKGHSHVYWYRQLPEEGLKFMVYLQKENIIDESGMPKERFSAEFPKEGPSILRIQQVVRGDSAAYFCASSPWTGDYEQYFGPGTRLTVT.

This sequence joins TRBV27 and TRBJ2-7; TRBD2 is a possible D gene (5 bases). The CDR3 spans 15 residues. The V gene lost 8 bases and the J gene lost 2 bases, with 19 bases spanning the gap. Per the germline V gene, CDR1 is MNHEY and CDR2 is SMNVEV (reference sequence). The chain's CDR3 is CASRNGVANTYEQYF. CDR3 nucleotides: TGTGCCAGCCGAAACGGAGTAGCGAACACCTACGAGCAGTACTTC.

The chain carries TRBV19 and TRBJ2-5; TRBD2 might be the D (7 bases). Trimming took 9 bases from V and 5 from J, leaving 13 bases between them. Germline assignment: CDR1 LNHDA and CDR2 SQIVND (reference sequence). This CDR3 has 12 amino acids. This chain's CDR3 is CASSRGAETQYF. Written as DNA, the CDR3 is TGTGCCAGCTCTCGGGGGGCGGAGACCCAGTACTTC.